This TCR beta chain was captured by sequencing in a study of blood T cell repertoires in COVID-19. The authors' processing: Reference gene primer amplification gave estimated nucleated cell counts. Generated by immunoSEQ multiplex PCR, the TCRdb table keeps only in-frame clones and is missing some. The V and J calls and clone size are taken from that table; D and trimming were inferred from the DNA. The sample lists some 150,000 clones, roughly 89% occurring once. Germline assignment: CDR1 MNHEY and CDR2 SMNVEV (reference sequence). The CDR3 spans 14 residues. Trimming at V came to 2 bases and at J to 5 bases, leaving 3 bases not matched to a gene.

The TCR comes from a young man with active or convalescent COVID-19. The J gene is TRBJ2-7, the V gene TRBV27; 10 bases are a match to TRBD1. Sequenced input: peripheral blood. The CDR3 protein is CASSLGTGEHEQYF. Here the CDR3 DNA reads TGTGCCAGCAGTTTAGGGACAGGGGAACACGAGCAGTACTTC.